This T cell receptor beta chain was recovered during a study of OX40 agonist ivuxolimab in advanced cancers. As to this clone: The junction departs from the called germline gene at one end, perhaps through a read error.

The CDR3 is 10 amino acids. Germline CDR1 SGHAT, CDR2 FQNNGV. Method: immunoSEQ multiplex PCR; TCRdb's copy keeps in-frame clones and lacks some. The repertoire holds under 75,000 clones, with about 90% as singletons. The chain recombines TRBV11-2 with TRBJ2-1; no firm D call. The source is an adult with an advanced solid tumor such as melanoma, head and neck, liver or kidney cancer. The specimen was CD4+ or CD8+ T cells sorted from blood, collected in a trial of the OX40 agonist ivuxolimab. CDR3 amino acids: CASSEVGLIF. The CDR3 bases are TGTGCCAGCAGTGAAGTCGGGTTGATCTTC.